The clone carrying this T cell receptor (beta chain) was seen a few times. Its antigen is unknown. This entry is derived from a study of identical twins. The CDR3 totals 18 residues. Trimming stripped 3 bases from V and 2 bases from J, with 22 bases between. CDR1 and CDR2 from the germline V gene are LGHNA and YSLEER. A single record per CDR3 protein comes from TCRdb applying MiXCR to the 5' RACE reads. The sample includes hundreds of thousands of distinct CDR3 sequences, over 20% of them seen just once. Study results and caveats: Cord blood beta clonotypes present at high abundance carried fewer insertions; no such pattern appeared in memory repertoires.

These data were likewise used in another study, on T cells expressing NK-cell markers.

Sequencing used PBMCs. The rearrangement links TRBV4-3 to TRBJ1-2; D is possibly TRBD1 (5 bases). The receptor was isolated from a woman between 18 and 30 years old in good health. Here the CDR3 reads CASSQKFGAGGLNYGYTF. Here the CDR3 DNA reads TGCGCCAGCAGCCAGAAATTCGGGGCGGGGGGGTTAAACTATGGCTACACCTTC.